This T cell receptor (beta chain) came from a study of CD4 T cells in relation to SARS-CoV-2 and coronaviruses. Turning to the study itself: PBMCs were cultured with antigen for roughly 9 days before TCR beta sequencing.

The V and J ends lost 6 bases and 2 bases, in that order; junction bases with no gene match: 14. Germline loops: CDR1 KGHSH, CDR2 LQKENI. The length of the CDR3 is 18 residues. Findings and caveats of the study: Monoreactive clones expanded significantly more to SARS-CoV-2 than crossreactive clones did.

The method was immunoSEQ multiplex PCR; TCRdb's version includes in-frame clones alone and lacks a portion of them. The sample lists around 31,000 clones; roughly four fifths were seen once. About this clone itself: Its antigen is not identified.

This sequence was found in an adult with COVID-19. The genes are TRBV18 and TRBJ1-5; 9 positions agree with TRBD1. Sequencing was performed on memory CD4+ T cells from PBMCs, cultured in vitro. CDR3 sequence reads: CASSRPGTGSGGNQPQHF. The CDR3 DNA follows: TGTGCCAGCTCGCGTCCCGGGACAGGGTCTGGCGGCAATCAGCCCCAGCATTTT.